This T cell receptor (beta chain) was recorded in a study of T cell responses to AZD1222 COVID-19 vaccine. Study-level findings and limits: Per reports, nearly half of all spike-specific TCRs target regions that are unmutated in variants. Vaccine-related CD4 TCRs covered spike, predominating at 160-218 and 743-854. Only six AZD1222 recipients tested seropositive at baseline. Spike-specific TCR breadth and depth grew following two AZD1222 doses.

About this clone itself: Antigen specificity is unknown.

Generated by immunoSEQ multiplex PCR, the TCRdb table keeps only in-frame clones and is missing some. The sample gives around 90,000 clones, around 90% of which show up once; 5.2% is in the top ten. The sequence was obtained from an adult in good health. Sample: peripheral blood, taken on day 0 of MenACWY control vaccination.

The CDR3 protein is CASSYGQGTGNTIYF. The DNA of the CDR3 is TGTGCCAGCAGCTATGGACAGGGGACTGGAAACACCATATATTTT. The genes are TRBV6-5 and TRBJ1-3; 9 bases align to TRBD1. Germline CDR1 MNHEY, CDR2 SVGAGI. V shed 6 bases and J 2 bases; nucleotides not matched to a gene: 5. The CDR3 consists of 15 residues.